A selection of T cell receptor beta chains follows, all from one sample in a study of cytomegalovirus exposure and HLA in healthy donors. TCRdb keeps only in-frame clones here, not all; method: immunoSEQ multiplex PCR. The data show 200,000 to 250,000 clones, 77% seen once. Sequenced material: PBMCs. Source of these receptors: a woman aged 60-70 years in good health and CMV-seropositive. The CDR3 runs from the conserved cysteine through the conserved F or W. Fields, in order: V gene, J gene, CDR3 protein.

>TRBV19|TRBJ1-6
CASSMTLWTGVNSPLHF
>TRBV7-9|TRBJ1-4
CASSLETGLFF
>TRBV30|TRBJ1-1
CAWSNGRGREAFF
>TRBV7-2|TRBJ2-1
CASSLTSGGLNEQFF
>TRBV5-1|TRBJ2-1
CASSGGQGEGNEQFF
>TRBV29-1|TRBJ2-1
CSVVITQKEFF
>TRBV27|TRBJ1-6
CASSPPLGQNSPLHF
>TRBV5-1|TRBJ2-1
CASSLGRLSNEQFF
>TRBV9|TRBJ2-7
CASSVATGVYEQYF
>TRBV4-1|TRBJ1-3
CASSPPVRGGNTIYF
>TRBV11-2|TRBJ2-5
CASSFPWGQGETQYF
>TRBV10-1|TRBJ1-5
CASSVHGTGTPPYSNQPQHF
>TRBV18|TRBJ1-1
CASSPGTGELKAFF
>TRBV5-1|TRBJ2-1
CASSYGPGGSNEQFF
>TRBV5-6|TRBJ2-2
CASGPIGRANTGELFF
>TRBV7-6|TRBJ1-5
CASSLRTGGYNQPQHF
>TRBV5-3|TRBJ2-5
CARSLARGGRGTKPQETQYF
>TRBV5-1|TRBJ2-5
CASSLGTVLQETQYF
>TRBV14|TRBJ2-7
CASSQDSAGALYEQYF
>TRBV7-9|TRBJ1-5
CASSLEAGVGNQPQHF
>TRBV7-9|TRBJ2-7
CASSPRTSGGYEQYF
>TRBV18|TRBJ1-1
CASSPQGQNTEAFF
>TRBV12-5|TRBJ2-7
CASSISSYEQYF
>TRBV5-1|TRBJ2-7
CASSLTWGSPGYEQYF
>TRBV28|TRBJ2-3
CASSTGASGKDTQYF
>TRBV6-5|TRBJ2-7
CASSYSGPGQGYEQYF
>TRBV27|TRBJ2-3
CASSFGGVGPDTQYF
>TRBV6-1|TRBJ1-5
CASSESGTEQPQHF
>TRBV9|TRBJ1-1
CASSVGTPGRGTEAFF
>TRBV11-3|TRBJ2-3
CASSGRGGGQDTQYF
>TRBV7-9|TRBJ1-2
CASSLPTGGGKMGDYGYTF
>TRBV18|TRBJ2-3
CASSRDRVTDTQYF
>TRBV6-5|TRBJ2-4
CASSYSLAGAKNIQYF
>TRBV5-6|TRBJ2-4
CASSLSGGLDIQYF
>TRBV14|TRBJ1-2
CASSQWGQNYGYTF
>TRBV4-3|TRBJ1-1
CASSHHIERNTEAFF
>TRBV29-1|TRBJ2-7
CSVISGGDEQYF
>TRBV18|TRBJ1-6
CASSPRPGQGTAPLHF
>TRBV7-2|TRBJ2-3
CASSLVAGGGIDTQYF
>TRBV7-2|TRBJ1-3
CASSPRTGGDTIYF
>TRBV2|TRBJ1-2
CASSPLGAEYGYTF
>TRBV6-1|TRBJ1-2
CASSEALQGVYGYTF
>TRBV4-2|TRBJ2-1
CASSQDLGRNEQFF
>TRBV6-5|TRBJ2-2
CASSYTGGDTGELFF
>TRBV9|TRBJ1-1
CASSPPSGGAEAFF
>TRBV9|TRBJ2-2
CASSVVGVAGTNTGELFF
>TRBV7-2|TRBJ1-2
CASSLDRTGYPGYTF
>TRBV5-5|TRBJ2-7
CASSLTREKREQYF
>TRBV15|TRBJ2-5
CATSGGREEVETQYF
>TRBV28|TRBJ2-7
CASSSPRGGFYEQYF
>TRBV4-1|TRBJ2-2
CASSQETAGNGELFF
>TRBV7-9|TRBJ1-4
CASRRTGGVRTNEKLFF
>TRBV19|TRBJ2-2
CATRGLAGVTGELFF
>TRBV9|TRBJ2-1
CASSAATSGGLNEQFF
>TRBV7-7|TRBJ2-7
CASSLEHRDTSYEQYF